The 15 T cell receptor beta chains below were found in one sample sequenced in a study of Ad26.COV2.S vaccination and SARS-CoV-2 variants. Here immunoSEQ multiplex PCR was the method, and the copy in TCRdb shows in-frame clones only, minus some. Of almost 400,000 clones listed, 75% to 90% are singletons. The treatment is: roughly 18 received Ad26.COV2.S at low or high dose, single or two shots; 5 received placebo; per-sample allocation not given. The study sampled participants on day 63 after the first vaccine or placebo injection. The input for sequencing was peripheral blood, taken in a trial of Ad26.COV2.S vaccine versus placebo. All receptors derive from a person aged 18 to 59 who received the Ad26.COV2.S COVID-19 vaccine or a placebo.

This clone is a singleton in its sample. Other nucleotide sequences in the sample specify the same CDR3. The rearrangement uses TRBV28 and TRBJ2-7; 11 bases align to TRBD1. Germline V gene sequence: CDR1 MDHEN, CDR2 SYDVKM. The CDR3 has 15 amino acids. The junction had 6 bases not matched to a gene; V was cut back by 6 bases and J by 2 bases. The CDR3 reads CASSSPGQGAYEQYF. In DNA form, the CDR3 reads TGTGCCAGCAGCTCTCCGGGACAGGGGGCCTACGAGCAGTACTTC. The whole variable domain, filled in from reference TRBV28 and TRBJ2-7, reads DVKVTQSSRYLVKRTGEKVFLECVQDMDHENMFWYRQDPGLGLRLIYFSYDVKMKEKGDIPEGYSVSREKKERFSLILESASTNQTSMYLCASSSPGQGAYEQYFGPGTRLTVT.

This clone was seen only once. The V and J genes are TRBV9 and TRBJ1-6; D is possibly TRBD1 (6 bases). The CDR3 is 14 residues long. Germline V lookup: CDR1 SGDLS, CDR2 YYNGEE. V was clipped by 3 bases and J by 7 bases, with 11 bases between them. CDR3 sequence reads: CASSGHQGNSPLHF. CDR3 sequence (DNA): TGTGCCAGCAGCGGCCACCAGGGGAATTCACCCCTCCACTTT.

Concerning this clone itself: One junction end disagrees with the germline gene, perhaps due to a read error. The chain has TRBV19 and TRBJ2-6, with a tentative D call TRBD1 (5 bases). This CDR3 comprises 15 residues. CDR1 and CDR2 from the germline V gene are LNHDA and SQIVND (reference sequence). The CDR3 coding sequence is TGTGCCAGTAGTTTAGACAGCTTTGGGGCCAACGTCCTGACTTTC. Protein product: CASSLDSFGANVLTF.

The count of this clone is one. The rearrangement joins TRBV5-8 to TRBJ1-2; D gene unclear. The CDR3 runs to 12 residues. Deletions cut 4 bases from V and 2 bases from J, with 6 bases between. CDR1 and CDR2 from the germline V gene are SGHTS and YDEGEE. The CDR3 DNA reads TGTGCCAGCAGCCGTCAGAACTATGGCTACACCTTC. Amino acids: CASSRQNYGYTF.

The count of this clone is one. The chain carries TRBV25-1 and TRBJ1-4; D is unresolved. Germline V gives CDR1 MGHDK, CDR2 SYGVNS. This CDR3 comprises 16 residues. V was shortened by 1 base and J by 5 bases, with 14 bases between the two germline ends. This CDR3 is CASSELGGVGNEKLFF. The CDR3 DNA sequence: TGTGCCAGCAGTGAATTGGGCGGGGTCGGGAATGAAAAACTGTTTTTT.

The CDR3 sequence is CASSLVLSGTYEQYF. CDR3 nucleotide sequence: TGCGCCAGCAGCTTGGTTCTTAGCGGAACCTACGAGCAGTACTTC. The chain employs TRBV5-1 and TRBJ2-7; maybe TRBD2 (6 bases). CDR3 length: 15 amino acids. Looked up from germline, CDR1 is SGHRS and CDR2 is YFSETQ. Trimming took 0 bases from V and 2 from J, leaving 12 bases between them.

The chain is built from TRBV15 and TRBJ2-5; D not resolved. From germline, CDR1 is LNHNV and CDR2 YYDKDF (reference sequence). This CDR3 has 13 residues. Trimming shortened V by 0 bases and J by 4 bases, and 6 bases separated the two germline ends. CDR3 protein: CATSRDKGETQYF. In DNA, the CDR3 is TGTGCCACCAGCAGAGATAAGGGAGAGACCCAGTACTTC.

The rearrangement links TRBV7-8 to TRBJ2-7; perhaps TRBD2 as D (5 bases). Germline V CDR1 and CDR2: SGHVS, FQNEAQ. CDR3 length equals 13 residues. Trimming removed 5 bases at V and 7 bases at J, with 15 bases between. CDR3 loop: CASSQGPTGEQYF. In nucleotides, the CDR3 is TGTGCCAGCAGCCAAGGACCCACGGGGGAGCAGTACTTC.

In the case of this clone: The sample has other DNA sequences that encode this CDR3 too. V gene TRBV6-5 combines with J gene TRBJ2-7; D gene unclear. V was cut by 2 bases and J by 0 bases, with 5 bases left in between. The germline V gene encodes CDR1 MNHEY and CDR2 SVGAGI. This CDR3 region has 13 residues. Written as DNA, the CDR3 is TGTGCCAGCAGTTACCGACGCTCCTACGAGCAGTACTTC. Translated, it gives CASSYRRSYEQYF.

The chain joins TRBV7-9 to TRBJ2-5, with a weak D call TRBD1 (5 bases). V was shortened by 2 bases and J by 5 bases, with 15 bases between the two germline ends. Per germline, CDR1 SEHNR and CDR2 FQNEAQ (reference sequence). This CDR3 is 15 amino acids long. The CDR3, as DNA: TGTGCCAGCAGCTTAATGGACCAGCCAGGGGAGACCCAGTACTTC. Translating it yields CASSLMDQPGETQYF.

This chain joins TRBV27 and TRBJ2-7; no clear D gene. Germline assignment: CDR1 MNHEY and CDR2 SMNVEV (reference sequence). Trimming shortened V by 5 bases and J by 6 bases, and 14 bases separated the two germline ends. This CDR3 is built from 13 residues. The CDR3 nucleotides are TGTGCCAGCAGTCTCGAACGGCAGGCCGAGCAGTACTTC. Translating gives CASSLERQAEQYF.

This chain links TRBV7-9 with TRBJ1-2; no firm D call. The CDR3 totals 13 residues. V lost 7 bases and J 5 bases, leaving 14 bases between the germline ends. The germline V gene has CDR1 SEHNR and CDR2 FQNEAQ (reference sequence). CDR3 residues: CASIDDGSYGYTF. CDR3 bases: TGTGCCAGCATCGACGATGGGTCATATGGCTACACCTTC.

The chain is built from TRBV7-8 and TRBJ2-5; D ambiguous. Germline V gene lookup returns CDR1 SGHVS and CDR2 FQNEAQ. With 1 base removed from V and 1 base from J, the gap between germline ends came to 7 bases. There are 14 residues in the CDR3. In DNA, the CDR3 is TGTGCCAGCAGCTTAGATCACATCCAAGAGACCCAGTACTTC. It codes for CASSLDHIQETQYF.

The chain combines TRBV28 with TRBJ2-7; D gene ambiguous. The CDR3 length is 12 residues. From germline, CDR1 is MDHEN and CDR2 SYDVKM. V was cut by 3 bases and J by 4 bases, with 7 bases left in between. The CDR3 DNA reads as TGTGCCAGCAGTTTTCAGCGTTACGAGCAGTACTTC. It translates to CASSFQRYEQYF.

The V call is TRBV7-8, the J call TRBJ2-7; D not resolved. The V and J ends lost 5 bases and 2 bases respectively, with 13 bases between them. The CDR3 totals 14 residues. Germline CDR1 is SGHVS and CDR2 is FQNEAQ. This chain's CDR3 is CASSRTKGTYEQYF. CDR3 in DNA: TGTGCCAGCAGCCGGACCAAGGGAACCTACGAGCAGTACTTC.